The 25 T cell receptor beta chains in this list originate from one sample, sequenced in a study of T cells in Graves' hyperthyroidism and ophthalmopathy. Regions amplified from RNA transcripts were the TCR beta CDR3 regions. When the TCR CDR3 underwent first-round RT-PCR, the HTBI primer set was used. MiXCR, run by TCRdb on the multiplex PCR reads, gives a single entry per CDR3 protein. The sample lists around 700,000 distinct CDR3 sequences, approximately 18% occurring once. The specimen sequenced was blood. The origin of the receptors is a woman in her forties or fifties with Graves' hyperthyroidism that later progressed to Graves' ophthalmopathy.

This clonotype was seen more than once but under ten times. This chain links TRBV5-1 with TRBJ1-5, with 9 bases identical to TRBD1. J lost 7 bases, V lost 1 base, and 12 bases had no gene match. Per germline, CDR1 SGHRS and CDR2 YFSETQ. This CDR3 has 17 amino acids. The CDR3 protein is CASSLLGQGKDGQPQHF. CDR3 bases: TGCGCCAGCAGCTTGCTAGGACAGGGGAAGGACGGACAGCCCCAGCATTTT.

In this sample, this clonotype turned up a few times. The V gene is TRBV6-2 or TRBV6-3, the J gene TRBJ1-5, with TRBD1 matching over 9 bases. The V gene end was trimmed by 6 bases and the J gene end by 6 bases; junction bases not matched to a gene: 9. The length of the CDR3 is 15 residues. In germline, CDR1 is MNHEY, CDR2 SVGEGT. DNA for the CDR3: TGTGCCAGCAGGCTACAGGGGGCAAAGAGTCAGCCCCAGCATTTT. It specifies CASRLQGAKSQPQHF.

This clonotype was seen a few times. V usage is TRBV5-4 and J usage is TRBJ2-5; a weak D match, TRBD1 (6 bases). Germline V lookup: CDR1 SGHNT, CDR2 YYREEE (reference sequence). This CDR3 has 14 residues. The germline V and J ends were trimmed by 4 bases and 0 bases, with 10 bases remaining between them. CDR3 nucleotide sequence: TGTGCCAGCAGCGCAGGGGTTTACCAAGAGACCCAGTACTTC. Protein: CASSAGVYQETQYF. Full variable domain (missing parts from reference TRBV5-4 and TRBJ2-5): ETGVTQSPTHLIKTRGQQVTLRCSSQSGHNTVSWYQQALGQGPQFIFQYYREEENGRGNFPPRFSGLQFPNYSSELNVNALELDDSALYLCASSAGVYQETQYFGPGTRLLVL.

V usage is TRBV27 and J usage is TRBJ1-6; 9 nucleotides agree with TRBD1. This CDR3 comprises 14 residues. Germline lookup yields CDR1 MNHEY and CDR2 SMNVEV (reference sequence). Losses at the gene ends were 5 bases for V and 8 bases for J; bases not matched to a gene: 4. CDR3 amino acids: CASSTRQGDSPLHF. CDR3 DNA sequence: TGTGCCAGCAGTACCCGACAGGGGGATTCACCCCTCCACTTT.

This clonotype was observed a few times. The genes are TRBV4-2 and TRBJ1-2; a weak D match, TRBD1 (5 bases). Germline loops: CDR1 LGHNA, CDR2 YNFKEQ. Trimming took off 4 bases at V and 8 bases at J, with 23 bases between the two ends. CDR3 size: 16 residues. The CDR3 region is CASSRQTLRELNGYTF. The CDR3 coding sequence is TGTGCCAGCAGCCGCCAAACTCTCAGGGAACTCAACGGCTACACCTTC.

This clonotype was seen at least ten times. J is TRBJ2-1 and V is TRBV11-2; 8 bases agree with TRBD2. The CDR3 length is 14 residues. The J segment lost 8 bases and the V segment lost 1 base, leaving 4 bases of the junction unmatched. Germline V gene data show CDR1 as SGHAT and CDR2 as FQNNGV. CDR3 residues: CASSLVSGADEQFF. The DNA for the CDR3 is TGTGCCAGCAGCTTAGTTAGCGGGGCCGATGAGCAGTTCTTC. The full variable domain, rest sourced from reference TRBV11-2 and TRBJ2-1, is EAGVAQSPRYKIIEKRQSVAFWCNPISGHATLYWYQQILGQGPKLLIQFQNNGVVDDSQLPKDRFSAERLKGVDSTLKIQPAKLEDSAVYLCASSLVSGADEQFFGPGTRLTVL.

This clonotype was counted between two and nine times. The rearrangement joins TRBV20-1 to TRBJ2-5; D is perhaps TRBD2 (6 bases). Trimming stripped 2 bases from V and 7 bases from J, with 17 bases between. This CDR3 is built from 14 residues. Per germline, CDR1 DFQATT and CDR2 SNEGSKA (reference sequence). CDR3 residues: CSARPTGLLWTQYF. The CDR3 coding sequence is TGCAGTGCTAGACCCACCGGACTATTGTGGACCCAGTACTTC.

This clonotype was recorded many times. CDR3 sequence: CASSLFPGYTF. The CDR3 DNA is TGTGCCAGCAGTTTATTCCCTGGCTACACCTTC. This chain links TRBV12-3 or TRBV12-4 with TRBJ1-2; D ambiguous. Trimming shortened V by 2 bases and J by 7 bases, and 5 bases separated the two germline ends. This CDR3 region has 11 residues.

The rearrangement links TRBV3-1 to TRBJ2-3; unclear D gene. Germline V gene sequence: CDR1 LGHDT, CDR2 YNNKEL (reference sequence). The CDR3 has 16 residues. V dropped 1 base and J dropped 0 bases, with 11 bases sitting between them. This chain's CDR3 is CASSQAPPPSTDTQYF. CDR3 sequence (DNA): TGTGCCAGCAGCCAAGCCCCCCCCCCTAGCACAGATACGCAGTATTTT.

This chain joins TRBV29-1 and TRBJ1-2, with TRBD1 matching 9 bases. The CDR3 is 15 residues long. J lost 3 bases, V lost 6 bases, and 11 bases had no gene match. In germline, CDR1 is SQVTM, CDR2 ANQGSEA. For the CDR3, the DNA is TGCAGCGTCCTCCGGCGGGACAGGGAGGACTATGGCTACACCTTC. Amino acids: CSVLRRDREDYGYTF.

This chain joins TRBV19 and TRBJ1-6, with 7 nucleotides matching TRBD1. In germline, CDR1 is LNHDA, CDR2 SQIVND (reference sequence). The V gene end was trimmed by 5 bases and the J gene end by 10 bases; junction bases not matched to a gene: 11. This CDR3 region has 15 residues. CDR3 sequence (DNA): TGTGCCAGTAGTGACGACAGGGCTGGGTCGTCACCCCTCCACTTT. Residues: CASSDDRAGSSPLHF.

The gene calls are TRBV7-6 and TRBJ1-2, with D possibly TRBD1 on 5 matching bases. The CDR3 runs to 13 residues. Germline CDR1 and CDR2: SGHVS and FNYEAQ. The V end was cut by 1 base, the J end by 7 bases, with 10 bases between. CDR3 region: CASSLDGTRGYTF. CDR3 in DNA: TGTGCCAGCAGCTTAGACGGGACCCGTGGCTACACCTTC.

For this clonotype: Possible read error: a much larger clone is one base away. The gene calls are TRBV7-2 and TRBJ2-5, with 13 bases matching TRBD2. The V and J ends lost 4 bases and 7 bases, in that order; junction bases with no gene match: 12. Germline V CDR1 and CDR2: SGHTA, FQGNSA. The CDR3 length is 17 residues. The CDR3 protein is CASSSGLAGAAGGTQYF. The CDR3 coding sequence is TGTGCCAGCAGCTCAGGACTAGCGGGGGCGGCCGGGGGGACCCAGTACTTC.

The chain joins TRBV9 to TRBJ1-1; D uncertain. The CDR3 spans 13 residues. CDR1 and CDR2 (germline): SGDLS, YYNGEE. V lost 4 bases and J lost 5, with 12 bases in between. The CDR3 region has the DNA TGTGCCAGCAGCCCTCTTGAAGGGACTGAAGCTTTCTTT. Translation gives CASSPLEGTEAFF.

The CDR3 bases are TGTGCCAGCTCAGCAAGAATACAATATAATTCACCCCTCCACTTT. The encoded protein is CASSARIQYNSPLHF. The V and J genes are TRBV18 and TRBJ1-6; D is unresolved. Trimming left V 5 bases short and J 4 bases short, with 12 bases between. Per germline, CDR1 KGHSH and CDR2 LQKENI. This CDR3 has 15 residues.

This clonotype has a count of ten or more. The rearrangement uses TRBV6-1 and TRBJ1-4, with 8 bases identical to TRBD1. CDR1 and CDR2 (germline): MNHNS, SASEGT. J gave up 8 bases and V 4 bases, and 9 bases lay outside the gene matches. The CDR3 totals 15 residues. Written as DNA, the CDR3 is TGTGCCAGCAGTGGTAGACAGGGGTTCGAAGAAAAACTGTTTTTT. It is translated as CASSGRQGFEEKLFF.

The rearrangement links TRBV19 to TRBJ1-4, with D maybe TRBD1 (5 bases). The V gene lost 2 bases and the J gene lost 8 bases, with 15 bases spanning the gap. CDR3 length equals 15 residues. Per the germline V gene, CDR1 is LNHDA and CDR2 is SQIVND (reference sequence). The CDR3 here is CASSIRGVAYEKLFF. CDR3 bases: TGTGCCAGTAGTATAAGGGGAGTTGCCTACGAAAAACTGTTTTTT.

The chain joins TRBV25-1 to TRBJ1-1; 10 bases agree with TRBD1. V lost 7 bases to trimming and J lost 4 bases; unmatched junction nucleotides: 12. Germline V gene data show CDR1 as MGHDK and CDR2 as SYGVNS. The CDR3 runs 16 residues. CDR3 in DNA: TGTGCCAGCATGCCACCCTGGACAGGGGGGACCACTGAAGCTTTCTTT. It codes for CASMPPWTGGTTEAFF.

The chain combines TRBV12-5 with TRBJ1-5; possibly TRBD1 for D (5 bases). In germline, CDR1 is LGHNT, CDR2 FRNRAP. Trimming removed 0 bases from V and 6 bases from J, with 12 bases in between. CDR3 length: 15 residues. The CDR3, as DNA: TGTGCTAGTGGTTTGGTACGTGGGGGGAGTCAGCCCCAGCATTTT. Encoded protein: CASGLVRGGSQPQHF.

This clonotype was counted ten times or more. The CDR3 is CASRDRIPQNSPLHF. The CDR3 DNA reads TGTGCCAGCAGAGACAGAATTCCCCAAAATTCACCCCTCCACTTT. The chain links TRBV2 to TRBJ1-6, with D tentatively TRBD1 (5 bases). Germline V lookup: CDR1 SNHLY, CDR2 FYNNEI. This CDR3 spans 15 amino acids. Deletions cut 6 bases from V and 7 bases from J, with 16 bases between.

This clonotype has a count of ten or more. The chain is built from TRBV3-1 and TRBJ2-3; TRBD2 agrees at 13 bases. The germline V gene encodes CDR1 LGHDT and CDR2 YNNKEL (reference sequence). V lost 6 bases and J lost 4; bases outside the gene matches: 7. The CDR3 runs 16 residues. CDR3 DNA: TGTGCCAGCAGTGACCGGACTAGCGGGGGTTCAGATACGCAGTATTTT. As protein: CASSDRTSGGSDTQYF.

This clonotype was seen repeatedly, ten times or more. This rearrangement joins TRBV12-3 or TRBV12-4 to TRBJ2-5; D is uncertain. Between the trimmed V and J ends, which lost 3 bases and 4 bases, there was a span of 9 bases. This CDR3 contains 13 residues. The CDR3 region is CASSFFKGETQYF. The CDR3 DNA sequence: TGTGCCAGCAGTTTTTTTAAGGGAGAGACCCAGTACTTC.

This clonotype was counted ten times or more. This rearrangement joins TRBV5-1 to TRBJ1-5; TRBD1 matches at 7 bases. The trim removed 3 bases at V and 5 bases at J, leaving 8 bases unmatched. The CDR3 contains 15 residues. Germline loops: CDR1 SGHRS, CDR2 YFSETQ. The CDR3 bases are TGCGCCAGCAGCTCGACAGGGAACAACGATCAGCCCCAGCATTTT. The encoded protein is CASSSTGNNDQPQHF.

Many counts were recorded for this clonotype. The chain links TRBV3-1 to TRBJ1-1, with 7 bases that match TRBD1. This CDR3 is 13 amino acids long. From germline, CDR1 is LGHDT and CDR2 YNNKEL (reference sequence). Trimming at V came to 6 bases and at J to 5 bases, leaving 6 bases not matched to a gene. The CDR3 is CASSTNRGTEAFF. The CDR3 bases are TGTGCCAGCAGTACAAACAGGGGAACTGAAGCTTTCTTT.

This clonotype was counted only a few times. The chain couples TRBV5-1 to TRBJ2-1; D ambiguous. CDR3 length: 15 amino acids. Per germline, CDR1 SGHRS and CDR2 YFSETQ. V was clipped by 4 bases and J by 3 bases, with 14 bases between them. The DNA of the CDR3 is TGCGCCAGCAGCCGCAGCTCCTCGGACTACAATGAGCAGTTCTTC. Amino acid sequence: CASSRSSSDYNEQFF.